The 30 T cell receptor beta chains given below trace back to one sample, sequenced in a study of cytomegalovirus exposure and HLA in healthy donors (dated by TCRdb to about 2017). Library preparation employed the immunoSEQ multiplex PCR assay. Not all clones reach the TCRdb copy of this immuneACCESS table, which keeps in-frame sequences only. Checked studies attribute under half of the gap to unresolved V genes and leave the rest unexplained. A total of about 240,000 clones appear in this sample, more than 75% of them only once. The top ten constitute roughly 1.2% of the sample. Input material: PBMCs. All receptors derive from a woman in her twenties or thirties in good health and CMV-seropositive.

V usage is TRBV29-1 and J usage is TRBJ2-7; 9 nucleotides align to TRBD1. Per germline, CDR1 SQVTM and CDR2 ANQGSEA. V lost 4 bases and J lost 10; bases outside the gene matches: 14. This CDR3 contains 14 residues. CDR3: CSVGSGQGTRPQYF. As DNA, the CDR3 is TGCAGCGTTGGCTCGGGACAGGGTACCCGCCCCCAGTACTTC.

The rearrangement links TRBV28 to TRBJ2-1, with 7 bases matching TRBD2. V lost 8 bases, J lost 4 bases, and 11 bases stayed unmatched. The CDR3 covers 15 residues. Germline assignment: CDR1 MDHEN and CDR2 SYDVKM. The CDR3 sequence: CASGVGGPNYNEQFF. CDR3 sequence (DNA): TGTGCCAGCGGAGTGGGAGGGCCCAATTACAATGAGCAGTTCTTC. Based on the CDR3 plus reference TRBV28 and TRBJ2-1, the full variable domain is DVKVTQSSRYLVKRTGEKVFLECVQDMDHENMFWYRQDPGLGLRLIYFSYDVKMKEKGDIPEGYSVSREKKERFSLILESASTNQTSMYLCASGVGGPNYNEQFFGPGTRLTVL.

This clone was recorded once. The genes are TRBV5-1 and TRBJ1-4; D gene ambiguous. The V end lost 3 bases, the J end lost 0 bases, and 9 bases lay between the germline ends. The CDR3 is made up of 15 amino acids. The germline V gene has CDR1 SGHRS and CDR2 YFSETQ. CDR3 sequence reads: CASSSQFSTNEKLFF. In DNA form, the CDR3 reads TGCGCCAGCAGCTCACAGTTTTCAACTAATGAAAAACTGTTTTTT. The whole variable domain, remainder taken from reference TRBV5-1 and TRBJ1-4, is KAGVTQTPRYLIKTRGQQVTLSCSPISGHRSVSWYQQTPGQGLQFLFEYFSETQRNKGNFPGRFSGRQFSNSRSEMNVSTLELGDSALYLCASSSQFSTNEKLFFGSGTQLSVL.

This clone was picked up one time. V and J are TRBV10-3 and TRBJ1-5, with 8 bases that match TRBD1. Germline V gene data show CDR1 as ENHRY and CDR2 as SYGVKD. V was clipped by 6 bases and J by 6 bases; unmatched bases: 19. The CDR3 spans 18 residues. The CDR3 loop is CAISDRVEQGAVAQPQHF. The CDR3, as DNA: TGTGCCATCAGCGACCGAGTGGAGCAGGGGGCTGTGGCTCAGCCCCAGCATTTT.

This clone came up once. V usage is TRBV5-8 and J usage is TRBJ2-1; 8 nucleotides line up with TRBD2. The CDR3 has 14 amino acids. Germline CDR1 is SGHTS and CDR2 is YDEGEE. After removal of 4 bases from V and 8 bases from J, the junction contained 8 bases not matched to a gene. The CDR3 reads CASSPGGTGDEQFF. The CDR3 DNA sequence: TGTGCCAGCAGCCCGGGGGGGACGGGGGATGAGCAGTTCTTC.

This clone was detected a few times. Other DNA sequences from this sample encode an identical CDR3 as well. The V gene is TRBV5-1, the J gene TRBJ2-1; 13 bases are a match to TRBD2. CDR1 and CDR2 from the germline V gene are SGHRS and YFSETQ. Trimming cost V 4 bases and J 6 bases; bases outside gene matches: 4. The CDR3 runs 15 residues. The CDR3 reads CASSPTSGRGNEQFF. DNA for the CDR3: TGCGCCAGCAGCCCCACTAGCGGGAGGGGCAATGAGCAGTTCTTC.

In its sample, this clone was seen once. The chain couples TRBV25-1 to TRBJ2-3; TRBD1 agrees at 9 bases. CDR1 is MGHDK and CDR2 is SYGVNS in the germline V gene. Trimming at V came to 10 bases and at J to 4 bases, leaving 6 bases not matched to a gene. This CDR3 contains 13 residues. CDR3 nucleotides: TGTGCCATATCACAGGGGGCCGCAGATACGCAGTATTTT. This codes for CAISQGAADTQYF.

Here the CDR3 reads CASSRGGETQYF. CDR3 in DNA: TGTGCCAGCAGCCGAGGAGGTGAGACCCAGTACTTC. The V gene is TRBV13, the J gene TRBJ2-5; tentative D call: TRBD2 (5 bases). Trimming stripped 5 bases from V and 5 bases from J, with 9 bases between. Looked up from germline, CDR1 is PRHDT and CDR2 is FYEKMQ (reference sequence). The CDR3 loop spans 12 amino acids.

This clone was seen a handful of times. The chain carries TRBV9 and TRBJ2-7; 11 positions agree with TRBD2. After removal of 0 bases from V and 3 bases from J, the junction contained 2 bases not matched to a gene. The CDR3 loop spans 15 amino acids. Germline CDR1 and CDR2: SGDLS and YYNGEE. The CDR3 here is CASSVAGTSGYEQYF. Here the CDR3 DNA reads TGTGCCAGCAGCGTAGCCGGGACTAGCGGCTACGAGCAGTACTTC.

In DNA form, the CDR3 reads TGTGCCAGCAGCTCATACACCGGGGAGCTGTTTTTT. Translating it yields CASSSYTGELFF. The rearrangement links TRBV7-2 to TRBJ2-2; unclear D gene. The CDR3 covers 12 residues. The germline gives CDR1 SGHTA, CDR2 FQGNSA. V was shortened by 4 bases and J by 3 bases, with 3 bases between the two germline ends. The full variable domain, completed using reference TRBV7-2 and TRBJ2-2, is GAGVSQSPSNKVTEKGKDVELRCDPISGHTALYWYRQSLGQGLEFLIYFQGNSAPDKSGLPSDRFSAERTGGSVSTLTIQRTQQEDSAVYLCASSSYTGELFFGEGSRLTVL.

The chain joins TRBV5-6 to TRBJ1-2; D remains ambiguous. V was clipped by 0 bases and J by 10 bases, with 19 bases between them. The CDR3 is 15 amino acids. Germline V gene data show CDR1 as SGHDT and CDR2 as YYEEEE. CDR3 sequence: CASSLEDVGGQTYTF. The CDR3 nucleotides are TGTGCCAGCAGCTTGGAAGATGTCGGCGGCCAAACCTACACCTTC.

V is TRBV6-5 and J is TRBJ1-2; D unresolved. In germline, CDR1 is MNHEY, CDR2 SVGAGI. This CDR3 is 15 amino acids long. Trimming took off 5 bases at V and 2 bases at J, with 15 bases between the two ends. CDR3 DNA: TGTGCCAGCAGTCGAACAAGGAGAGGAAACTATGGCTACACCTTC. It codes for CASSRTRRGNYGYTF.

The chain couples TRBV7-9 to TRBJ2-3, with TRBD1 as a possible D gene (6 bases). V lost 5 bases, J lost 1 base, and 10 bases lay in between. There are 14 residues in the CDR3. Germline V gene sequence: CDR1 SEHNR, CDR2 FQNEAQ (reference sequence). This CDR3 is CASSQGKGTDTQYF. CDR3 DNA sequence: TGTGCCAGCAGCCAGGGGAAAGGCACAGATACGCAGTATTTT.

The J gene is TRBJ2-7, the V gene TRBV7-3, with TRBD2 as a possible D gene (5 bases). There are 13 residues in the CDR3. The germline gives CDR1 SGHTA, CDR2 FQGTGA. Trimming pared 5 bases from V and 3 bases from J, leaving 11 bases between. DNA for the CDR3: TGTGCCAGCAGCCTAGGACGGGGCTACGAGCAGTACTTC. Amino acids: CASSLGRGYEQYF. Variable domain in full (rest from reference TRBV7-3 and TRBJ2-7): GAGVSQTPSNKVTEKGKYVELRCDPISGHTALYWYRQSLGQGPEFLIYFQGTGAADDSGLPNDRFFAVRPEGSVSTLKIQRTERGDSAVYLCASSLGRGYEQYFGPGTRLTVT.

A single count supports this clone. The V call is TRBV30, the J call TRBJ2-2; possibly TRBD1 for D (6 bases). Germline-derived CDR1 and CDR2 are GTSNPN and SVGIG (reference sequence). The V and J ends lost 4 bases and 1 base respectively, with 16 bases between them. The CDR3 sequence is 16 residues long. CDR3 nucleotides: TGTGCCTGGACGCCAAGTGGGGGCAGGAACACCGGGGAGCTGTTTTTT. It specifies CAWTPSGGRNTGELFF.

The V and J genes are TRBV6-5 and TRBJ2-5; D possibly corresponds to TRBD1 (6 bases). The length of the CDR3 is 12 residues. Germline-derived CDR1 and CDR2 are MNHEY and SVGAGI. V was pared by 6 bases and J by 5 bases, with 10 bases between. CDR3 nucleotide sequence: TGTGCCAGCAGGGCAGGGGATGAGACCCAGTACTTC. Residues: CASRAGDETQYF.

The CDR3 here is CASSIWTGVNEQFF. In nucleotides, the CDR3 is TGTGCCAGTAGTATTTGGACAGGGGTGAATGAGCAGTTCTTC. This rearrangement joins TRBV19 to TRBJ2-1, with 9 bases that match TRBD1. This CDR3 contains 14 residues. The germline V gene has CDR1 LNHDA and CDR2 SQIVND (reference sequence). Trimming took 3 bases from V and 7 from J; bases not matched to a gene: 4.

This chain connects TRBV28 to TRBJ2-7; 7 bases align to TRBD2. V gave up 7 bases and J gave up 2 bases; unmatched junction bases: 23. The CDR3 runs 19 residues. Germline V gene data show CDR1 as MDHEN and CDR2 as SYDVKM. CDR3 DNA: TGTGCCAGCACGGGTCGGGGGGACCGAGTCAGGAGCGCCGCCTACGAGCAGTACTTC. Encoded protein: CASTGRGDRVRSAAYEQYF.

The chain carries TRBV7-2 and TRBJ2-1, with D unresolved. The CDR3 is 16 amino acids. Trimming cost V 1 base and J 0 bases, with 10 bases left between them. Per the germline V gene, CDR1 is SGHTA and CDR2 is FQGNSA. The CDR3 sequence: CASSLGAASSYNEQFF. CDR3 coding DNA: TGTGCCAGCAGCTTAGGCGCGGCTAGCTCCTACAATGAGCAGTTCTTC.

J is TRBJ1-5 and V is TRBV2; possible D gene TRBD1, 6 bases. The germline gives CDR1 SNHLY, CDR2 FYNNEI. Trimming stripped 5 bases from V and 7 bases from J, with 15 bases between. CDR3 length: 14 amino acids. The CDR3 DNA follows: TGTGCCAGCAGTTTCACAGGGTCCGTACAGCCCCAGCATTTT. Translating gives CASSFTGSVQPQHF. The full variable domain, with the rest looked up from reference TRBV2 and TRBJ1-5, is EPEVTQTPSHQVTQMGQEVILRCVPISNHLYFYWYRQILGQKVEFLVSFYNNEISEKSEIFDDQFSVERPDGSNFTLKIRSTKLEDSAMYFCASSFTGSVQPQHFGDGTRLSIL.

The chain combines TRBV29-1 with TRBJ2-7; TRBD1 agrees at 7 bases. Germline assignment: CDR1 SQVTM and CDR2 ANQGSEA. CDR3 length: 14 amino acids. Germline trimming cut 7 bases from V and 2 bases from J; bases unmatched to any gene: 11. The CDR3 loop is CSAQGDRVPYEQYF. The CDR3 nucleotides are TGCAGCGCCCAAGGGGACAGAGTGCCCTACGAGCAGTACTTC.

This rearrangement joins TRBV18 to TRBJ2-2, with 9 bases identical to TRBD2. Germline CDR1 is KGHSH and CDR2 is LQKENI. Trimming cost V 2 bases and J 6 bases; bases outside gene matches: 4. This CDR3 region has 15 residues. The CDR3 loop is CASSPVAGVAGELFF. CDR3 bases: TGTGCCAGCTCACCAGTAGCGGGAGTAGCCGGGGAGCTGTTTTTT.

CDR3 protein: CASSLAGLEQYF. The CDR3 DNA follows: TGTGCCAGCAGCTTGGCAGGGTTAGAGCAGTACTTC. The chain links TRBV5-6 to TRBJ2-7; the D gene is possibly TRBD1 (5 bases). This CDR3 spans 12 amino acids. Germline lookup yields CDR1 SGHDT and CDR2 YYEEEE. V gave up 0 bases and J gave up 7 bases, with 8 bases separating them.

This clone was found a few times. The chain carries TRBV28 and TRBJ2-4, with TRBD2 matching over 14 bases. Per the germline V gene, CDR1 is MDHEN and CDR2 is SYDVKM. V was pared by 10 bases and J by 7 bases, with 9 bases of the junction left unmatched. The CDR3 length is 15 residues. CDR3 residues: CATRLAGGLGNIQYF. The CDR3 DNA is TGTGCCACCCGACTAGCGGGAGGGCTAGGGAACATTCAGTACTTC.

This clone turned up a few times. This sequence joins TRBV7-6 and TRBJ1-2; D is possibly TRBD1 (5 bases). This CDR3 region has 12 residues. CDR1 and CDR2 from the germline V gene are SGHVS and FNYEAQ. V shed 5 bases and J shed 14 bases, with 18 bases lying between them. As DNA, the CDR3 is TGTGCCAGCAGCCGAGACGGGACTCCCGTTACCTTC. Translating it yields CASSRDGTPVTF.

V gene TRBV4-1 combines with J gene TRBJ2-7; tentatively, D is TRBD2 (5 bases). CDR3 size: 13 residues. CDR1 MGHRA and CDR2 YSYEKL come from the germline V gene. Trimming stripped 1 base from V and 5 bases from J, with 9 bases between. The CDR3 region is CASSQVGINEQYF. CDR3 sequence (DNA): TGCGCCAGCAGCCAAGTCGGGATAAACGAGCAGTACTTC.

Comment on this clone: The sample has other DNA sequences that encode this CDR3 too. The rearrangement joins TRBV19 to TRBJ1-5; no firm D call. This CDR3 spans 14 amino acids. Germline CDR1 is LNHDA and CDR2 is SQIVND (reference sequence). V was clipped by 4 bases and J by 2 bases, with 9 bases between them. CDR3 protein: CASSTGQGNQPQHF. The CDR3 region has the DNA TGTGCCAGTAGTACCGGTCAGGGCAATCAGCCCCAGCATTTT.

The chain has TRBV30 and TRBJ2-3; TRBD2 matches 11 bases. CDR1 is GTSNPN and CDR2 is SVGIG in the germline V gene (reference sequence). This CDR3 contains 15 residues. Trimming took 0 bases from V and 7 from J; bases not matched to a gene: 6. The CDR3 protein is CAWSVPLAGGNTQYF. The CDR3 DNA reads TGTGCCTGGAGTGTTCCCCTAGCGGGAGGAAATACGCAGTATTTT.

This chain links TRBV19 with TRBJ1-1; the D gene is possibly TRBD1 (6 bases). Trimming removed 1 base at V and 2 bases at J, with 11 bases between. This CDR3 region has 15 residues. Germline V gene data show CDR1 as LNHDA and CDR2 as SQIVND (reference sequence). CDR3 protein: CASSIGGTPNTEAFF. CDR3 nucleotide sequence: TGTGCCAGTAGTATAGGAGGGACACCCAACACTGAAGCTTTCTTT.

V and J are TRBV27 and TRBJ1-1, with 7 bases aligning to TRBD1. CDR3 size: 14 residues. Germline assignment: CDR1 MNHEY and CDR2 SMNVEV (reference sequence). With V trimmed by 4 bases and J by 5 bases, 7 bases remained unmatched. CDR3 region: CASSSSNRGTEAFF. CDR3 in DNA: TGTGCCAGCAGTTCATCGAACAGGGGAACTGAAGCTTTCTTT.